A single sample gave rise to the 29 T cell receptor beta chains below, sequenced in a study of T cells in tumors after PD-1 blockade (dated by TCRdb to between 2019 and 2020). Libraries came from the immunoSEQ multiplex PCR assay. TCRdb obtained this table from immuneACCESS and retained in-frame rearrangements with V and J assigned. These tables miss some clones; where compared with another copy, unresolved V genes account for less than half of the shortfall, and the remainder is unexplained. The table for this sample lists 45,000 to 60,000 clones; approximately 80% of them were counted only once. About 9% of the sample rests with the top ten. This material consisted of PBMCs, taken before anti-PD-1 therapy. The receptor source for this set is a human donor with advanced basal cell or squamous cell carcinoma (not recorded which).

This chain uses TRBV5-4 with TRBJ1-6, with D perhaps TRBD1 (6 bases). Deletions cut 0 bases from V and 8 bases from J, with 9 bases between. The CDR3 has 14 amino acids. Germline V gene data show CDR1 as SGHNT and CDR2 as YYREEE (reference sequence). In DNA form, the CDR3 reads TGTGCCAGCAGCTTGGAACAGGGCCATTCACCCCTCCACTTT. Protein: CASSLEQGHSPLHF.

The V call is TRBV3-1 (or the pseudogene TRBV3-2), the J call TRBJ2-1; D possibly corresponds to TRBD2 (6 bases). The CDR3 length is 16 residues. V gave up 0 bases and J gave up 2 bases, with 11 bases separating them. Germline lookup yields CDR1 LGHDT and CDR2 YNNKEL (reference sequence). CDR3 sequence reads: CASSQDGGRTYNEQFF. Written as DNA, the CDR3 is TGTGCCAGCAGCCAAGATGGGGGGAGGACCTACAATGAGCAGTTCTTC.

The chain has TRBV2 and TRBJ1-1; a possible D gene is TRBD1 (5 bases). CDR3 size: 13 residues. The V end lost 3 bases, the J end lost 11 bases, and 16 bases lay between the germline ends. The germline CDR1 and CDR2 sequences are SNHLY and FYNNEI. CDR3 protein: CASSDGPGGKAFF. The CDR3 coding sequence is TGTGCCAGCAGTGATGGGCCCGGGGGGAAGGCTTTCTTT. Full variable domain (remainder filled in from reference TRBV2 and TRBJ1-1): EPEVTQTPSHQVTQMGQEVILRCVPISNHLYFYWYRQILGQKVEFLVSFYNNEISEKSEIFDDQFSVERPDGSNFTLKIRSTKLEDSAMYFCASSDGPGGKAFFGQGTRLTVV.

The chain uses TRBV4-2 and TRBJ1-1; D uncertain. The CDR3 runs 14 residues. Trimming cost V 0 bases and J 4 bases, with 9 bases left between them. From germline, CDR1 is LGHNA and CDR2 YNFKEQ. The CDR3 loop is CASSQDPSGTEAFF. The CDR3, as DNA: TGTGCCAGCAGCCAAGATCCGTCTGGCACTGAAGCTTTCTTT.

This chain links TRBV9 with TRBJ2-7; 13 positions match TRBD2. The germline CDR1 and CDR2 sequences are SGDLS and YYNGEE. The trim removed 3 bases at V and 5 bases at J, leaving 2 bases unmatched. The CDR3 spans 14 residues. The CDR3 sequence: CASSDGLAGDEQYF. The CDR3, as DNA: TGTGCCAGCAGCGACGGACTAGCGGGGGACGAGCAGTACTTC.

This clone was picked up one time. V and J are TRBV7-9 and TRBJ2-2; maybe TRBD1 (5 bases). Germline lookup yields CDR1 SEHNR and CDR2 FQNEAQ (reference sequence). This CDR3 comprises 14 residues. V was pared by 3 bases and J by 7 bases, with 12 bases between. The CDR3 sequence: CASSLGLSVGELFF. Here the CDR3 DNA reads TGTGCCAGCAGCTTGGGGCTCTCGGTCGGGGAGCTGTTTTTT.

This clone was recorded once. This sequence joins TRBV5-5 and TRBJ2-5, with D possibly matching TRBD2 (5 bases). The CDR3 is made up of 13 amino acids. V was shortened by 3 bases and J by 3 bases, with 9 bases between the two germline ends. Germline V gene lookup returns CDR1 SGHKS and CDR2 YYEKEE (reference sequence). Here the CDR3 reads CASSWTGEETQYF. DNA of the CDR3: TGTGCCAGCAGCTGGACTGGGGAAGAGACCCAGTACTTC.

The table lists this clone with a count of one. This sequence joins TRBV7-2 and TRBJ2-3; D ambiguous. Trimming removed 2 bases at V and 2 bases at J, with 8 bases between. Germline V gene sequence: CDR1 SGHTA, CDR2 FQGNSA. There are 14 residues in the CDR3. CDR3 in amino acids: CASSLQVATDTQYF. CDR3 sequence (DNA): TGTGCCAGCAGCTTACAGGTAGCCACAGATACGCAGTATTTT.

The J gene is TRBJ2-7, the V gene TRBV5-4; D uncertain. The V gene's germline CDR1 is SGHNT and CDR2 YYREEE (reference sequence). The length of the CDR3 is 14 residues. V was trimmed by 0 bases and J by 2 bases, leaving 9 bases between them. This chain's CDR3 is CASSLGLTTYEQYF. The CDR3 DNA reads as TGTGCCAGCAGCTTGGGGCTGACAACCTACGAGCAGTACTTC.

The chain uses TRBV27 and TRBJ2-7; 8 bases align to TRBD1. Germline CDR1 and CDR2: MNHEY and SMNVEV (reference sequence). This CDR3 contains 15 residues. V trimming: 6 bases; J trimming: 3 bases; junction bases outside the gene matches: 10. The CDR3: CASSPQGAKYYEQYF. CDR3 in DNA: TGTGCCAGCAGCCCCCAGGGGGCGAAGTACTACGAGCAGTACTTC.

The genes are TRBV7-9 and TRBJ2-6; D not resolved. Per germline, CDR1 SEHNR and CDR2 FQNEAQ (reference sequence). V dropped 1 base and J dropped 2 bases, with 3 bases sitting between them. The CDR3 extends over 14 amino acids. Here the CDR3 reads CASSLVAGANVLTF. CDR3 in DNA: TGTGCCAGCAGCTTAGTCGCTGGGGCCAACGTCCTGACTTTC.

This clone came up once. V and J are TRBV6-5 and TRBJ2-5, with D hard to call. The V and J ends lost 6 bases and 2 bases respectively, with 13 bases between them. Germline CDR1 is MNHEY and CDR2 is SVGAGI. The CDR3 runs 14 residues. CDR3 sequence reads: CASRPFLKQETQYF. The CDR3 DNA reads as TGTGCCAGCAGACCGTTTTTAAAACAAGAGACCCAGTACTTC.

This clone was counted once. This chain joins TRBV5-1 and TRBJ2-7, with 8 bases aligning to TRBD2. The germline V gene has CDR1 SGHRS and CDR2 YFSETQ. J gave up 2 bases and V 3 bases, and 4 bases lay outside the gene matches. The CDR3 has 14 residues. CDR3 in amino acids: CASSSLAGAYEQYF. The CDR3 DNA reads as TGCGCCAGCAGCTCTCTAGCGGGCGCCTACGAGCAGTACTTC.

The chain joins TRBV6-6 to TRBJ2-7, with 9 bases aligning to TRBD1. J was trimmed by 2 bases and V by 0 bases; bases with no gene match: 5. This CDR3 has 16 residues. Germline CDR1 and CDR2: MNHNY and SVGAGI (reference sequence). CDR3 DNA sequence: TGTGCCAGCAGTTACTCATCGGGACAGGGAACCTACGAGCAGTACTTC. It encodes CASSYSSGQGTYEQYF.

The V and J genes are TRBV5-1 and TRBJ1-4; D unclear. Trimming left V 3 bases short and J 0 bases short, with 12 bases between. Germline V CDR1 and CDR2: SGHRS, YFSETQ. The CDR3 consists of 16 residues. CDR3 nucleotide sequence: TGCGCCAGCAGCTGGGAGGATACACCAACTAATGAAAAACTGTTTTTT. Protein product: CASSWEDTPTNEKLFF.

On this clone: Germline is not matched at one junction end, which may reflect a read error. V and J are TRBV18 and TRBJ2-5, with D possibly called TRBD1 or TRBD2 (6 bases each). The CDR3 length is 15 residues. Germline loops: CDR1 KGHSH, CDR2 LQKENI. CDR3 nucleotides: TGTGCCAGCTCACCGGAGGGGGGTAGTGGAGAGACTCAGTACTTC. Translated: CASSPEGGSGETQYF.

V usage is TRBV27 and J usage is TRBJ1-6; 9 bases match TRBD1. Trimming removed 4 bases from V and 6 bases from J; junction bases left unmatched: 4. Germline assignment: CDR1 MNHEY and CDR2 SMNVEV (reference sequence). The CDR3 is 15 amino acids. The CDR3 sequence: CASSYRTGVNSPLHF. Written as DNA, the CDR3 is TGTGCCAGCAGTTATCGGACAGGGGTTAATTCACCCCTCCACTTT.

The V call is TRBV7-2, the J call TRBJ1-4, with 10 bases identical to TRBD1. CDR1 SGHTA and CDR2 FQGNSA come from the germline V gene. This CDR3 contains 14 residues. Trimming took 5 bases from V and 11 from J; bases not matched to a gene: 8. The CDR3 loop is CASSPRDRGGKLFF. The DNA for the CDR3 is TGTGCCAGCAGCCCTCGGGACAGGGGAGGGAAACTGTTTTTT.

The chain combines TRBV12-3 or TRBV12-4 with TRBJ2-3; no definite D call. V lost 7 bases and J 1 base, leaving 6 bases between the germline ends. The CDR3 is 12 residues long. The DNA for the CDR3 is TGTGCCAGCACTCTTGGCACAGATACGCAGTATTTT. Its protein is CASTLGTDTQYF.

DNA for the CDR3: TGCAGTGCTATACAGGGGTACGAGCAGTACTTC. Amino acids: CSAIQGYEQYF. The chain combines TRBV20-1 with TRBJ2-7; 7 nucleotides agree with TRBD1. From germline, CDR1 is DFQATT and CDR2 SNEGSKA (reference sequence). CDR3 length: 11 residues. The V segment lost 4 bases and the J segment 4 bases; nucleotides outside the gene matches: 1.

This clone was counted only a few times. V and J are TRBV12-3 or TRBV12-4 and TRBJ2-7; D may be TRBD2 (6 bases). This CDR3 spans 13 amino acids. V lost 5 bases, J lost 1 base, and 9 bases lay in between. CDR3 in DNA: TGTGCCAGCAGTCATGGAGGGTCCTACGAGCAGTACTTC. Its translation: CASSHGGSYEQYF.

This clone was detected only a few times. The CDR3, as DNA: TGTGCCAGCAGTCGGGACTATGGATCCAATGAGCAGTTCTTC. It codes for CASSRDYGSNEQFF. The chain uses TRBV5-4 and TRBJ2-1, with 7 bases that match TRBD2. CDR1 is SGHNT and CDR2 is YYREEE in the germline V gene (reference sequence). With 5 bases clipped from V and 6 bases from J, the junction kept 8 bases outside the gene matches. This CDR3 has 14 residues.

This clone is deemed medium-sized. The chain joins TRBV19 to TRBJ1-2; TRBD1 agrees at 7 bases. The germline V gene encodes CDR1 LNHDA and CDR2 SQIVND (reference sequence). The CDR3 length is 11 residues. V lost 10 bases and J lost 5; bases outside the gene matches: 4. CDR3 sequence reads: CATTGSYGYTF. As DNA, the CDR3 is TGTGCCACGACAGGGTCTTATGGCTACACCTTC.

This clone has at least ten counts. The chain joins TRBV19 to TRBJ2-7; 7 bases agree with TRBD2. Trimming cost V 2 bases and J 1 base; bases outside gene matches: 5. The CDR3 spans 15 residues. The germline V gene encodes CDR1 LNHDA and CDR2 SQIVND (reference sequence). The DNA for the CDR3 is TGTGCCAGTAGTATAACTAGCGCCGAATCCTACGAGCAGTACTTC. It encodes CASSITSAESYEQYF.

The chain couples TRBV15 to TRBJ1-1; D unresolved. There are 14 residues in the CDR3. Germline V lookup: CDR1 LNHNV, CDR2 YYDKDF (reference sequence). Trimming removed 4 bases at V and 2 bases at J, with 11 bases between. CDR3 region: CATSKAGRNTEAFF. The CDR3 DNA follows: TGTGCCACCAGCAAGGCAGGCAGAAACACTGAAGCTTTCTTT.

This clone was detected once. V gene TRBV28 combines with J gene TRBJ2-1; TRBD2 matches 7 bases. CDR1 MDHEN and CDR2 SYDVKM come from the germline V gene. The CDR3 is made up of 15 amino acids. Trimming took 5 bases from V and 3 from J; bases not matched to a gene: 7. The DNA of the CDR3 is TGTGCCAGCAGTATGCCGGGACTAATCTACAATGAGCAGTTCTTC. This codes for CASSMPGLIYNEQFF.

V is TRBV15 and J is TRBJ2-6, with D maybe TRBD1 (6 bases). This CDR3 comprises 16 residues. The V end lost 5 bases, the J end lost 4 bases, and 15 bases lay between the germline ends. CDR1 and CDR2 from the germline V gene are LNHNV and YYDKDF (reference sequence). The CDR3: CATSGGRGSGANVLTF. The CDR3 DNA sequence: TGTGCCACCAGCGGAGGCAGGGGATCCGGGGCCAACGTCCTGACTTTC.

This chain joins TRBV5-1 and TRBJ2-5; D is unresolved. The V gene lost 0 bases and the J gene lost 3 bases, with 3 bases spanning the gap. CDR1 SGHRS and CDR2 YFSETQ come from the germline V gene. The CDR3 is made up of 12 amino acids. In DNA, the CDR3 is TGCGCCAGCAGCTTGGCAGAAGAGACCCAGTACTTC. As protein: CASSLAEETQYF.

This sequence joins TRBV2 and TRBJ2-1, with TRBD1 matching 8 bases. The CDR3 is 16 residues long. The V and J ends lost 6 bases and 6 bases, in that order; junction bases with no gene match: 13. CDR1 is SNHLY, CDR2 FYNNEI, per germline. The CDR3 DNA reads as TGTGCCAGCAGCCCGACAGGGGCCTACCGGGCCAATGAGCAGTTCTTC. The encoded protein is CASSPTGAYRANEQFF.